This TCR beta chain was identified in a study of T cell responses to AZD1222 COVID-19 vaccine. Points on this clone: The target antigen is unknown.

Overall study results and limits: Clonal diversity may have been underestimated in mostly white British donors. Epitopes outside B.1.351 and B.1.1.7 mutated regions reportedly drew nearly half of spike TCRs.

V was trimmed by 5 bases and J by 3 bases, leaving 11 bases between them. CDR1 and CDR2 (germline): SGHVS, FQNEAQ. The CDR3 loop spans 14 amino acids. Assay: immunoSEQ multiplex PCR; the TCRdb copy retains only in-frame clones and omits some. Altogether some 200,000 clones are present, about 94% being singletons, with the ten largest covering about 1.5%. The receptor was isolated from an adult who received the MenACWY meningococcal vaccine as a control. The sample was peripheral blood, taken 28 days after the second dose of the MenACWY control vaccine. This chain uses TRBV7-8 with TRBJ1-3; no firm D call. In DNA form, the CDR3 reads TGTGCCAGCAGCCTTAGGAGGAGTGGAAACACCATATATTTT. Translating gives CASSLRRSGNTIYF.